The sequence of this T cell receptor beta chain was determined in a study of blood T cell repertoires in COVID-19. TCRdb's table, derived via immunoSEQ multiplex PCR, lists solely in-frame clones and lacks some. The sample has roughly 230,000 clones; roughly four fifths are singletons. Per germline, CDR1 ENHRY and CDR2 SYGVKD. Trimming removed 10 bases at V and 4 bases at J, with 16 bases between. This CDR3 comprises 13 residues. This chain joins TRBV10-3 and TRBJ1-1; D possibly corresponds to TRBD1 (6 bases). The origin of this receptor is a man over 45 with active or convalescent COVID-19. The source material was peripheral blood. The CDR3 nucleotides are TGTGCCACTAAGGGGGATTATACCACTGAAGCTTTCTTT. Amino acids: CATKGDYTTEAFF.